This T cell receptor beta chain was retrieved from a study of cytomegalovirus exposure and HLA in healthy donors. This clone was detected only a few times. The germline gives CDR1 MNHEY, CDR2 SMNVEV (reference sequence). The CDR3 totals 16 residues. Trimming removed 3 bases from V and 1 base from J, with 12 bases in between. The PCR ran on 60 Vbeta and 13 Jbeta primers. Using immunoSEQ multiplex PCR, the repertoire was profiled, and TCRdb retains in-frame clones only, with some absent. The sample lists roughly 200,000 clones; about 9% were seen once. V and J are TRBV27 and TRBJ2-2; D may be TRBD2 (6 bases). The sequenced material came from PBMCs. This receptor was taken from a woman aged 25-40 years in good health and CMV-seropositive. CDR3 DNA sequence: TGTGCCAGCAGTTTCTTTCGGAGGGGGAACACCGGGGAGCTGTTTTTT. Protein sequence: CASSFFRRGNTGELFF.